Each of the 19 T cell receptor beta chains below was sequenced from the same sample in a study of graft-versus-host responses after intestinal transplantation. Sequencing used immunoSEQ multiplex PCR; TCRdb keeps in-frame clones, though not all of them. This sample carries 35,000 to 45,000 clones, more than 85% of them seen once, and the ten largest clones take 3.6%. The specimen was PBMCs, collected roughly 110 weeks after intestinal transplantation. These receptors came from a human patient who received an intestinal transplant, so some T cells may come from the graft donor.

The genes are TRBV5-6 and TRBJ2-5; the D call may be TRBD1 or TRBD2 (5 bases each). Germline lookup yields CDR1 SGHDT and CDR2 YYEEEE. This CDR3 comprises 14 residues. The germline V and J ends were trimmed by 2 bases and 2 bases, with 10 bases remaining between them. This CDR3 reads CASSFGAVQETQYF. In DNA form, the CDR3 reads TGTGCCAGCAGCTTCGGGGCAGTACAAGAGACCCAGTACTTC.

The CDR3 coding sequence is TGTGCCAGCAGCGCTAGCGGGAGGGGGGACAATGAGCAGTTCTTC. It yields the protein CASSASGRGDNEQFF. V and J are TRBV9 and TRBJ2-1, with 12 bases identical to TRBD2. CDR3 length: 15 amino acids. Losses at the gene ends were 3 bases for V and 5 bases for J; bases not matched to a gene: 3. Germline V gene lookup returns CDR1 SGDLS and CDR2 YYNGEE.

The CDR3 DNA is TGTGCCAGTACCAAACAGGGGAGAACTGAAGCTTTCTTT. Translating it yields CASTKQGRTEAFF. This sequence joins TRBV19 and TRBJ1-1; 7 bases agree with TRBD1. Germline lookup yields CDR1 LNHDA and CDR2 SQIVND (reference sequence). Trimming at V came to 7 bases and at J to 5 bases, leaving 7 bases not matched to a gene. CDR3 size: 13 residues.

The CDR3 DNA is TGCGCCAGCAGCCCTCCCAGGGCAGAAGAGACCCAGTACTTC. Its translation: CASSPPRAEETQYF. V usage is TRBV5-1 and J usage is TRBJ2-5, with D tentatively TRBD1 (5 bases). With 4 bases removed from V and 3 bases from J, the gap between germline ends came to 13 bases. Germline V gene lookup returns CDR1 SGHRS and CDR2 YFSETQ. This CDR3 spans 14 amino acids.

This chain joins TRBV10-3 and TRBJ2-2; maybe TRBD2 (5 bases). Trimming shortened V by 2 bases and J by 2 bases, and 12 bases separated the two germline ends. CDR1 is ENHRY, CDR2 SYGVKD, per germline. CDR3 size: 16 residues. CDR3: CAISETGLSNTGELFF. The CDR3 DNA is TGTGCCATCAGTGAGACCGGACTTTCCAACACCGGGGAGCTGTTTTTT.

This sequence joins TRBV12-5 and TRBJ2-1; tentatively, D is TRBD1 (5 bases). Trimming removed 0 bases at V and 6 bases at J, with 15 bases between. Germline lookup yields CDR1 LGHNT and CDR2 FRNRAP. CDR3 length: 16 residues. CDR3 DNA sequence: TGTGCTAGTGGTTTGGTCAGTCAGGGTTGGGGCAATGAGCAGTTCTTC. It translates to CASGLVSQGWGNEQFF.

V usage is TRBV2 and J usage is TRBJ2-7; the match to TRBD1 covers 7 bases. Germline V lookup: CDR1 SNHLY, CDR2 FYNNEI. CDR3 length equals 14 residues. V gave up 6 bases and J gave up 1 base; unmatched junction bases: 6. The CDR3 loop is CASRPGTASYEQYF. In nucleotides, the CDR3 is TGTGCCAGCAGACCCGGGACAGCTTCCTACGAGCAGTACTTC. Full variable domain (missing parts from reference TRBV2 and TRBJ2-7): EPEVTQTPSHQVTQMGQEVILRCVPISNHLYFYWYRQILGQKVEFLVSFYNNEISEKSEIFDDQFSVERPDGSNFTLKIRSTKLEDSAMYFCASRPGTASYEQYFGPGTRLTVT.

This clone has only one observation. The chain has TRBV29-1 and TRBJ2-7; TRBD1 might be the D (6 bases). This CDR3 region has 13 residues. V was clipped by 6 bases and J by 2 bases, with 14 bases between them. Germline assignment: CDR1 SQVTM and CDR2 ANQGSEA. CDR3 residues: CSVTTGTTYEQYF. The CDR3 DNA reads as TGCAGCGTGACTACAGGGACCACCTACGAGCAGTACTTC.

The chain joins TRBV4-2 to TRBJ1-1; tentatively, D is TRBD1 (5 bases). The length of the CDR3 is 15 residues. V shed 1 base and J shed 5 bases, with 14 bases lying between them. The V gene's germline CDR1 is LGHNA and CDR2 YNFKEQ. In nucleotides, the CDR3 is TGTGCCAGCAGCCAAGCCCCAGGGCAGGCGACTGAAGCTTTCTTT. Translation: CASSQAPGQATEAFF.

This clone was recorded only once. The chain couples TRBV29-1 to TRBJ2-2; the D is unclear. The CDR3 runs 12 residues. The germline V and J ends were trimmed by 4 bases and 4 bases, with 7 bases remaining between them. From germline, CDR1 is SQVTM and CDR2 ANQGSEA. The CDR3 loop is CSVGAATGELFF. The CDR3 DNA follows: TGCAGCGTTGGGGCCGCCACCGGGGAGCTGTTTTTT.

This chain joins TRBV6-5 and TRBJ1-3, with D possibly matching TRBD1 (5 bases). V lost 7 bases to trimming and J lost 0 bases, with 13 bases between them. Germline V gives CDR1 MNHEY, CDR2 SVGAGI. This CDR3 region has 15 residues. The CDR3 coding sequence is TGTGCCAGCAAGGCGGTGACAGCCTCTGGAAACACCATATATTTT. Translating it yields CASKAVTASGNTIYF.

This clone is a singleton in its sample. The CDR3 here is CASSFRRSYNEQFF. The CDR3 DNA follows: TGTGCCAGCAGTTTCCGCAGATCCTACAATGAGCAGTTCTTC. The chain is built from TRBV27 and TRBJ2-1; D remains unclear. The CDR3 length is 14 residues. The germline CDR1 and CDR2 sequences are MNHEY and SMNVEV (reference sequence). The germline V and J ends were trimmed by 3 bases and 1 base, with 7 bases remaining between them.

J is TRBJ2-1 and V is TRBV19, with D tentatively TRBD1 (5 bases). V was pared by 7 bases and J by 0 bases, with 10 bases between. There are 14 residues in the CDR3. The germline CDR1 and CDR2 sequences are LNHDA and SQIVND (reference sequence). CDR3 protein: CASKGVDSYNEQFF. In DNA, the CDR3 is TGTGCCAGTAAAGGGGTCGACTCCTACAATGAGCAGTTCTTC.

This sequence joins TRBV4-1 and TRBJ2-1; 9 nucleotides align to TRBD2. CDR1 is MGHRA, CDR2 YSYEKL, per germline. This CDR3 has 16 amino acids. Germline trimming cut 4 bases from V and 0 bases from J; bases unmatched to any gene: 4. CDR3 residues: CASSRLADSSYNEQFF. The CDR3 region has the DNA TGCGCCAGCAGCCGACTAGCGGACAGCTCCTACAATGAGCAGTTCTTC.

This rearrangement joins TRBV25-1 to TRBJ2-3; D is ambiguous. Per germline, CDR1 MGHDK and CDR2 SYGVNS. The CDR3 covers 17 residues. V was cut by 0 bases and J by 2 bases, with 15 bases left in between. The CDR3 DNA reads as TGTGCCAGCAGTGAATATAAAGCCAGGAAGGTCACAGATACGCAGTATTTT. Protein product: CASSEYKARKVTDTQYF.

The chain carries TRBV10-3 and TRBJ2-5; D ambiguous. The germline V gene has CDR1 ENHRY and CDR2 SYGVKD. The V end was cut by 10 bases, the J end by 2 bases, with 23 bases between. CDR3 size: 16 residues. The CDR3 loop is CATQELRSTGQETQYF. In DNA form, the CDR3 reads TGTGCCACCCAGGAGCTAAGGAGTACCGGTCAAGAGACCCAGTACTTC.

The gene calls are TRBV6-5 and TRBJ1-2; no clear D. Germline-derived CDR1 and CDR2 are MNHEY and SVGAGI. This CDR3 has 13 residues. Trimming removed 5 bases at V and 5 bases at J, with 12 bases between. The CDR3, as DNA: TGTGCCAGCAGTGAGTACAAGGATTATGGCTACACCTTC. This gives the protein CASSEYKDYGYTF.

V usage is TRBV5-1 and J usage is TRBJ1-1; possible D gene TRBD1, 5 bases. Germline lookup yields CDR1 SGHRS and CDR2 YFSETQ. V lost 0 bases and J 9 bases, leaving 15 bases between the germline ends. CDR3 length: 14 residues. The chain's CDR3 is CASSLAGGDNKAFF. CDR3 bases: TGCGCCAGCAGCTTGGCCGGGGGGGATAATAAAGCTTTCTTT.

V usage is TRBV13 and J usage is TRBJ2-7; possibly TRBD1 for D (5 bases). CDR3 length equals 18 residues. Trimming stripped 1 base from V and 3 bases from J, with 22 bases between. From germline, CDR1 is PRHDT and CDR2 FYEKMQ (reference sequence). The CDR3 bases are TGTGCCAGCAGCTTAGAGGGTAGGGCCAGGGCACGGTTCTACGAGCAGTACTTC. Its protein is CASSLEGRARARFYEQYF.